The TCR beta chain described here comes from a study of blood T cell repertoires in COVID-19. Study-level background: Whether acute or convalescent, the COVID-19 samples came from the United States, Italy and Spain.

How the authors handled the data: Reference gene primer amplification gave estimated nucleated cell counts. Profiled with immunoSEQ multiplex PCR; TCRdb holds only in-frame clones, not every one. D and trimming were read from the DNA, whereas the V and J calls and clone size are those reported in that table. The sample shows some 240,000 clones, under 90% of them seen only once. This receptor was taken from a man aged 55 to 70 who had recovered from COVID-19. The sequenced sample was peripheral blood.

DNA of the CDR3: TGTGCCAGCAGCTTAGTTACGGGGGGTTCTGAAGCTTTCTTT. Encoded protein: CASSLVTGGSEAFF. V usage is TRBV7-2 and J usage is TRBJ1-1; TRBD1 is a possible D gene (5 bases). The CDR3 totals 14 residues. V was clipped by 1 base and J by 6 bases, with 12 bases between them. Germline CDR1 SGHTA, CDR2 FQGNSA.